Below, one T cell receptor (beta chain) is given with its context. What it binds is not known. This CDR3 region has 13 residues. This record belongs to a study of STAT5B mutations in CD4+ large granular lymphocyte leukemia. Study outcomes and limitations: TRBV06-family usage was enriched in top patient clones (8/27) versus controls (2/35).

The repertoire was sequenced with immunoSEQ multiplex PCR; TCRdb's copy has only in-frame clones and lacks some. In the table there are tens of thousands of clones, approximately 89% of which are singletons. Sequenced material: CD4+ T cells from blood buffy coats. The rearrangement uses TRBV21-1 and TRBJ1-1. TRBV21-1 is a pseudogene segment. The TCR was taken from a human donor in good health. CDR3 sequence: CAPKGGPEAEAFF. The CDR3, as DNA: TGTGCCCCTAAGGGGGGGCCAGAAGCTGAAGCTTTCTTT.